Below, one T cell receptor (beta chain) is given with its context. The data stem from a study of blood T cell repertoires in COVID-19. Using immunoSEQ multiplex PCR, the repertoire was profiled, and TCRdb retains in-frame clones only, with some absent. The data contain around 290,000 clones, 70% to 90% of them singletons. The CDR3 covers 13 residues. V lost 2 bases and J 0 bases, leaving 4 bases between the germline ends. Germline-derived CDR1 and CDR2 are KGHSH and LQKENI. Sequenced material: PBMCs or T cells enriched from blood (not recorded which). This chain joins TRBV18 and TRBJ1-1; D is uncertain. The receptor was isolated from a woman aged 55-70 years in a cohort exposed to, infected with or recovered from COVID-19 (not recorded which). The CDR3 region has the DNA TGTGCCAGCTCACCAGACTTGAACACTGAAGCTTTCTTT. As protein: CASSPDLNTEAFF.